Listed below are T cell receptor beta chains from one sample, sequenced in a study of cytomegalovirus exposure and HLA in healthy donors. Produced via immunoSEQ multiplex PCR; TCRdb's table is partial and in-frame only. The sample has about 94,000 clones; 70% to 85% are singletons. Sequenced sample: PBMCs. The source is a young man in good health and CMV-seropositive. Each CDR3 is given with its conserved first and last residue. D genes are given only for firm matches. A clone size is listed for some rows: how often the clone was seen (once, few, many), or a class if it is expanded.

abundance: NA; d_gene: NA; v_gene: TRBV5-4; j_gene: TRBJ2-5; CDR3nt: TGTGCCAGCAGCTGGACAGTCACAGAGACCCAGTACTTC; CDR3aa: CASSWTVTETQYF
abundance: once; d_gene: TRBD1; v_gene: TRBV9; j_gene: TRBJ1-2; CDR3nt: TGTGCCAGCAGCGCGGGGGACAGCTCTGGCTACACCTTC; CDR3aa: CASSAGDSSGYTF
abundance: NA; d_gene: NA; v_gene: TRBV4-1; j_gene: TRBJ1-5; CDR3nt: TGCGCCAGCAGCCACGCCCGGTATCAGCCCCAGCATTTT; CDR3aa: CASSHARYQPQHF
abundance: NA; d_gene: NA; v_gene: TRBV7-8; j_gene: TRBJ1-5; CDR3nt: TGTGCCAGCAGCTTAGATGGAGCTCTTGGTCAGCCCCAGCATTTT; CDR3aa: CASSLDGALGQPQHF
abundance: NA; d_gene: NA; v_gene: TRBV6-5; j_gene: TRBJ1-6; CDR3nt: TGTGCCAGCAGCCCTGGGGAGGGCACTTCACCCCTCCACTTT; CDR3aa: CASSPGEGTSPLHF
abundance: few; d_gene: TRBD1; v_gene: TRBV19; j_gene: TRBJ2-2; CDR3nt: TGTGCCAGTAGTCCCCGGGACAGGGGGACCGGGGAGCTGTTTTTT; CDR3aa: CASSPRDRGTGELFF
abundance: NA; d_gene: NA; v_gene: TRBV4-2; j_gene: TRBJ1-1; CDR3nt: TGTGCCAGCAGCCAAGTAGGGGACACTGAAGCTTTCTTT; CDR3aa: CASSQVGDTEAFF
abundance: NA; d_gene: TRBD1; v_gene: TRBV19; j_gene: TRBJ1-5; CDR3nt: TGTGCCAGCAGTATAGACAGGGGCCTGAAAGCCCAGCATTTT; CDR3aa: CASSIDRGLKAQHF
abundance: NA; d_gene: NA; v_gene: TRBV7-9; j_gene: TRBJ2-3; CDR3nt: TGTGCCAGCAGCTTAGAAGGCAGGGAAACAGATACGCAGTATTTT; CDR3aa: CASSLEGRETDTQYF
abundance: NA; d_gene: NA; v_gene: TRBV7-2; j_gene: TRBJ2-5; CDR3nt: TGTGCCAGCAGCATCCCCCCGGAGACCCAGTACTTC; CDR3aa: CASSIPPETQYF
abundance: NA; d_gene: NA; v_gene: TRBV19; j_gene: TRBJ2-2; CDR3nt: TGTGCCAGTAGTATTTCCAGGAACACCGGGGAGCTGTTTTTT; CDR3aa: CASSISRNTGELFF
abundance: NA; d_gene: NA; v_gene: TRBV11-2; j_gene: TRBJ1-4; CDR3nt: TGTGCCAGCAGCTCATTGACGGGGAAATGGGAAAAACTGTTTTTT; CDR3aa: CASSSLTGKWEKLFF
abundance: NA; d_gene: NA; v_gene: TRBV5-5; j_gene: TRBJ1-4; CDR3nt: TGTGCCAGCAGCCCCCAGGGAGGCACAACTAATGAAAAACTGTTTTTT; CDR3aa: CASSPQGGTTNEKLFF
abundance: NA; d_gene: TRBD1; v_gene: TRBV6-6; j_gene: TRBJ2-7; CDR3nt: TGTGCCAGCAGTTACCCTGGGACAGGGGCCTACGAGCAGTACTTC; CDR3aa: CASSYPGTGAYEQYF
abundance: NA; d_gene: TRBD2; v_gene: TRBV4-1; j_gene: TRBJ2-1; CDR3nt: TGCGCCAGCAGCCAAGTAAAAGCGGGAGGGAACAATGAGCAGTTCTTC; CDR3aa: CASSQVKAGGNNEQFF
abundance: NA; d_gene: NA; v_gene: TRBV10-1; j_gene: TRBJ1-2; CDR3nt: TGCGCCAGCAGTCTTCGACCAGAGGATGGCTACACCTTC; CDR3aa: CASSLRPEDGYTF
abundance: NA; d_gene: NA; v_gene: TRBV19; j_gene: TRBJ2-7; CDR3nt: TGTGCCAGTAGTATGCGGACAGAGACCTACGAGCAGTACTTC; CDR3aa: CASSMRTETYEQYF
abundance: NA; d_gene: TRBD1; v_gene: TRBV6-5; j_gene: TRBJ1-6; CDR3nt: TGTGCCAGCAGTTACGGACAGGGGGGAGATTCACCCCTCCACTTT; CDR3aa: CASSYGQGGDSPLHF
abundance: NA; d_gene: TRBD1; v_gene: TRBV5-6; j_gene: TRBJ2-7; CDR3nt: TGTGCCAGCAGCCTCCGGGACAGAAACTCCTACGAGCAGTACTTC; CDR3aa: CASSLRDRNSYEQYF
abundance: NA; d_gene: NA; v_gene: TRBV9; j_gene: TRBJ2-2; CDR3nt: TGTGCCAGCAGCGTTGGGCAGAAAGGGGAGCTGTTTTTT; CDR3aa: CASSVGQKGELFF
abundance: few; d_gene: NA; v_gene: TRBV5-4; j_gene: TRBJ2-7; CDR3nt: TGTGCCAGCAGCTTGGGTGGCAGCTCCTACGAGCAGTACTTC; CDR3aa: CASSLGGSSYEQYF
abundance: NA; d_gene: TRBD2; v_gene: TRBV27; j_gene: TRBJ2-3; CDR3nt: TGTGCCAGCAGTTTCGGACTAGCGGGGATCGACACAGATACGCAGTATTTT; CDR3aa: CASSFGLAGIDTDTQYF
abundance: NA; d_gene: TRBD1; v_gene: TRBV6-1; j_gene: TRBJ2-5; CDR3nt: TGTGCCAGCAGTGAAGCGGACAGGGGTGACTTC; CDR3aa: CASSEADRGDF
abundance: NA; d_gene: NA; v_gene: TRBV6-4; j_gene: TRBJ2-7; CDR3nt: TGTGCCAGCAGTGACGAGGGGGTGAGCTCCTACGAGCAGTACTTC; CDR3aa: CASSDEGVSSYEQYF
abundance: NA; d_gene: TRBD2; v_gene: TRBV4-2; j_gene: TRBJ2-2; CDR3nt: TGTGCCAGCAGCCCGCGGCTAGCGGGAGGAGGGGACACCGGGGAGCTGTTTTTT; CDR3aa: CASSPRLAGGGDTGELFF
abundance: NA; d_gene: NA; v_gene: TRBV7-3; j_gene: TRBJ2-5; CDR3nt: TGTGCCAGCAGCCCCCTCGCAGGGCACTTC; CDR3aa: CASSPLAGHF
abundance: NA; d_gene: TRBD2; v_gene: TRBV4-1; j_gene: TRBJ2-1; CDR3nt: TGCGCCAGCAGCCAAGAGAAGAGCGGGGGGGCGGACAATGAGCAGTTCTTC; CDR3aa: CASSQEKSGGADNEQFF
abundance: NA; d_gene: NA; v_gene: TRBV11-2; j_gene: TRBJ1-1; CDR3nt: TGTGCCAGCAGCCAACTAGGGGTCAGGGGAGCTCCTCGCACTGAAGCTTTCTTT; CDR3aa: CASSQLGVRGAPRTEAFF
abundance: NA; d_gene: NA; v_gene: TRBV5-1; j_gene: TRBJ1-6; CDR3nt: TGCGCCAGCAGCGGGGAGGCGGTCCCCAATTCACCCCTCCACTTT; CDR3aa: CASSGEAVPNSPLHF
abundance: NA; d_gene: NA; v_gene: TRBV29-1; j_gene: TRBJ2-1; CDR3nt: TGCAGCGTTGATGGCATCTCCTACAATGAGCAGTTCTTC; CDR3aa: CSVDGISYNEQFF
abundance: once; d_gene: NA; v_gene: TRBV30; j_gene: TRBJ1-3; CDR3nt: TGTGCCTGGAGTGTAGTAGGGGCTGGAAACACCATATATTTT; CDR3aa: CAWSVVGAGNTIYF
abundance: once; d_gene: NA; v_gene: TRBV9; j_gene: TRBJ1-1; CDR3nt: TGTGCCAGCAGCGTAGCCTCAGGGGTGAACACTGAAGCTTTCTTT; CDR3aa: CASSVASGVNTEAFF
abundance: NA; d_gene: TRBD2; v_gene: TRBV5-1; j_gene: TRBJ2-7; CDR3nt: TGCGCCAGCAGCTTGGCTCCTCGCGGGGGGTCCTACGAGCAGTACTTC; CDR3aa: CASSLAPRGGSYEQYF
abundance: NA; d_gene: NA; v_gene: TRBV29-1; j_gene: TRBJ1-1; CDR3nt: TGCAGCGTTGAACCCCAGGCCGAGAACACTGAAGCTTTCTTT; CDR3aa: CSVEPQAENTEAFF
abundance: NA; d_gene: TRBD1; v_gene: TRBV5-1; j_gene: TRBJ1-2; CDR3nt: TGCGCCAGCAGCTTGGGAGGGGGCGACTATGGCTACACCTTC; CDR3aa: CASSLGGGDYGYTF
abundance: NA; d_gene: NA; v_gene: TRBV2; j_gene: TRBJ2-5; CDR3nt: TGTGCCAGCAGTGGGACTGGGGATAGGACCCAGTACTTC; CDR3aa: CASSGTGDRTQYF
abundance: NA; d_gene: NA; v_gene: TRBV19; j_gene: TRBJ1-1; CDR3nt: TGTGCCAGTAAGGGCGGGCCGGGCACTGAAGCTTTCTTT; CDR3aa: CASKGGPGTEAFF
abundance: NA; d_gene: NA; v_gene: TRBV6-1; j_gene: TRBJ2-7; CDR3nt: TGTGCCAGCAGTGAAGGGGGGCACGAGCAGTACTTC; CDR3aa: CASSEGGHEQYF
abundance: NA; d_gene: NA; v_gene: TRBV29-1; j_gene: TRBJ1-2; CDR3nt: TGCAGCGTTGGCTCCAGGCTCGGGACATTTAACTATGGCTACACCTTC; CDR3aa: CSVGSRLGTFNYGYTF